This T cell receptor beta chain was captured in a study of CD4 T cells in relation to SARS-CoV-2 and coronaviruses. CD4+ T cells from unexposed donors were obtained before the COVID-19 pandemic (2011-2018). The cells were cultured for around ten days before CD4+ T cells were isolated. The germline gives CDR1 MNHEY, CDR2 SVGEGT. V gave up 0 bases and J gave up 7 bases; unmatched junction bases: 9. The CDR3 is 18 residues long. Only in-frame clones appear in the TCRdb table, and some are missing; sequencing was by immunoSEQ multiplex PCR. The data hold approximately 25,000 clones, with about three quarters observed a single time. In its sample, this clone was seen a few times. As yet, its antigen is unknown.

This clonotype originated in a human donor in good health. Input material: CD4+ T cells from PBMCs, cultured in vitro. The gene calls are TRBV6-2 or TRBV6-3 and TRBJ2-1, with 13 bases lining up with TRBD2. The CDR3 reads CASSYSGATSGGANEQFF. The CDR3 region has the DNA TGTGCCAGCAGTTACTCGGGGGCCACTAGCGGGGGGGCGAATGAGCAGTTCTTC.